These 13 T cell receptor beta chains originate from one sample sequenced in a study of blood T cell repertoires in COVID-19. Generated by immunoSEQ multiplex PCR, the TCRdb table keeps only in-frame clones and is missing some. This table has around 300,000 clones, about 89% appearing once. Sequencing was carried out using PBMCs or T cells enriched from blood (not recorded which). The receptors derive from a woman in her late teens or twenties who had recovered from COVID-19.

The V gene is TRBV7-2, the J gene TRBJ2-7; 8 nucleotides align to TRBD1. The CDR3 has 13 residues. With V trimmed by 7 bases and J by 1 base, 3 bases remained unmatched. In germline, CDR1 is SGHTA, CDR2 FQGNSA. CDR3 DNA: TGTGCCAGCACCCAGGGGGCTTCCTACGAGCAGTACTTC. Translated, it gives CASTQGASYEQYF.

This clone was counted a single time. The genes are TRBV19 and TRBJ1-5, with a possible D match to TRBD1 (5 bases). This CDR3 contains 15 residues. V shed 1 base and J shed 6 bases, with 13 bases lying between them. The V gene's germline CDR1 is LNHDA and CDR2 SQIVND (reference sequence). In DNA form, the CDR3 reads TGTGCCAGTAGTATAGTTGGGGACTGGGCTCAGCCCCAGCATTTT. It translates to CASSIVGDWAQPQHF. Full variable domain (remainder filled in from reference TRBV19 and TRBJ1-5): DGGITQSPKYLFRKEGQNVTLSCEQNLNHDAMYWYRQDPGQGLRLIYYSQIVNDFQKGDIAEGYSVSREKKESFPLTVTSAQKNPTAFYLCASSIVGDWAQPQHFGDGTRLSIL.

CDR3 sequence: CASSVVGQGGEQYF. DNA for the CDR3: TGTGCCAGCAGCGTAGTGGGACAGGGCGGCGAGCAGTACTTC. The V gene is TRBV9, the J gene TRBJ2-7, with TRBD1 matching 9 bases. The CDR3 runs 14 residues. Germline V gene lookup returns CDR1 SGDLS and CDR2 YYNGEE. Trimming took 0 bases from V and 6 from J; bases not matched to a gene: 4.

This rearrangement joins TRBV4-1 to TRBJ2-3; TRBD2 might be the D (6 bases). Looked up from germline, CDR1 is MGHRA and CDR2 is YSYEKL. This CDR3 has 17 amino acids. V shed 0 bases and J shed 2 bases, with 15 bases lying between them. CDR3 in amino acids: CASSQDGPWGDTDTQYF. CDR3 bases: TGCGCCAGCAGCCAAGATGGTCCGTGGGGGGACACAGATACGCAGTATTTT.

The rearrangement joins TRBV5-4 to TRBJ2-7; perhaps TRBD1 as D (6 bases). Germline loops: CDR1 SGHNT, CDR2 YYREEE (reference sequence). The V gene lost 4 bases and the J gene lost 2 bases, with 13 bases spanning the gap. This CDR3 spans 14 amino acids. CDR3 coding DNA: TGTGCCAGCAGCGGGAAACAGGGAGCCTACGAGCAGTACTTC. Residues: CASSGKQGAYEQYF.

The CDR3, as DNA: TGTGCCACCAGCAGTGATCCAGGGGGCAACACTGAAGCTTTCTTT. Translation gives CATSSDPGGNTEAFF. J is TRBJ1-1 and V is TRBV15, with 8 nucleotides matching TRBD1. Per germline, CDR1 LNHNV and CDR2 YYDKDF (reference sequence). The J segment lost 2 bases and the V segment lost 3 bases, leaving 5 bases of the junction unmatched. The length of the CDR3 is 15 residues.

The rearrangement joins TRBV7-9 to TRBJ2-7, with a possible D match to TRBD2 (5 bases). The CDR3 loop spans 13 amino acids. The germline gives CDR1 SEHNR, CDR2 FQNEAQ (reference sequence). V lost 5 bases and J 3 bases, leaving 11 bases between the germline ends. CDR3 loop: CASSLGGVYEQYF. The DNA of the CDR3 is TGTGCCAGCAGCCTAGGAGGTGTCTACGAGCAGTACTTC.

The genes are TRBV6-2 or TRBV6-3 and TRBJ1-1; TRBD1 might be the D (6 bases). CDR1 is MNHEY, CDR2 SVGEGT, per germline. V was clipped by 2 bases and J by 1 base, with 14 bases between them. The CDR3 sequence is 16 residues long. The CDR3 sequence is CASSYVSGGRNTEAFF. DNA of the CDR3: TGTGCCAGCAGTTACGTATCGGGGGGCCGGAACACTGAAGCTTTCTTT.

The rearrangement links TRBV12-3 or TRBV12-4 to TRBJ2-7; D is possibly TRBD2 (5 bases). This CDR3 region has 12 residues. Deletions cut 6 bases from V and 3 bases from J, with 9 bases between. The CDR3 sequence: CASRLTSYEQYF. The DNA for the CDR3 is TGTGCCAGCAGGCTCACTAGCTACGAGCAGTACTTC.

The chain is built from TRBV18 and TRBJ1-1, with D possibly being TRBD1 (5 bases). Trimming took off 3 bases at V and 0 bases at J, with 20 bases between the two ends. Germline V lookup: CDR1 KGHSH, CDR2 LQKENI. This CDR3 spans 18 amino acids. As DNA, the CDR3 is TGTGCCAGCTCACCGGGGGGAGACAGCTGGTTCATGAACACTGAAGCTTTCTTT. Its translation: CASSPGGDSWFMNTEAFF.

This clone occurred a few times. V usage is TRBV4-1 and J usage is TRBJ1-2; 7 bases fit TRBD1. This CDR3 has 17 residues. Germline CDR1 MGHRA, CDR2 YSYEKL. The V and J ends lost 0 bases and 1 base, in that order; junction bases with no gene match: 8. The CDR3 here is CASSQERTGNFNYGYTF. The DNA for the CDR3 is TGCGCCAGCAGCCAAGAGAGGACAGGCAACTTTAACTATGGCTACACCTTC.

This rearrangement joins TRBV9 to TRBJ2-7, with 7 nucleotides matching TRBD2. The trim removed 0 bases at V and 2 bases at J, leaving 5 bases unmatched. Germline V CDR1 and CDR2: SGDLS, YYNGEE. The CDR3 length is 15 residues. CDR3 sequence (DNA): TGTGCCAGCAGCGTAGGTGGGGGAGGGACCTACGAGCAGTACTTC. Translated, it gives CASSVGGGGTYEQYF.

The rearrangement joins TRBV5-1 to TRBJ2-7; 13 nucleotides agree with TRBD2. The V gene's germline CDR1 is SGHRS and CDR2 YFSETQ. This CDR3 has 15 residues. The V and J ends lost 5 bases and 0 bases, in that order; junction bases with no gene match: 2. The CDR3 bases are TGCGCCAGCAGATGGACTAGCGGGAGCTCCTACGAGCAGTACTTC. Translating gives CASRWTSGSSYEQYF.